Shown below are 13 T cell receptor beta chains from a single sample sequenced in a study of T-cell reconstitution after alpha-beta-depleted transplantation in children. Using unique molecular identifiers, the investigators prepared the TCRbeta library. TCRdb redid the calling of the PCR reads with MiXCR, one entry per CDR3 protein. The sample consists of some 140,000 distinct CDR3 sequences, 9.7% of them appearing once. The sequencing used PBMCs, mostly from graft donor cells, collected 180 days after TCRalphabeta/CD19-depleted stem cell transplant. The receptor source for this set is a girl under two years old who had a stem cell transplant for combined immunodeficiency, so the T cells may come from the graft donor.

The table lists this clonotype with a few counts. V and J are TRBV24-1 and TRBJ1-5, with no clear D. The CDR3 spans 14 residues. Germline lookup yields CDR1 KGHDR and CDR2 SFDVKD. Trimming left V 0 bases short and J 2 bases short, with 4 bases between. CDR3 coding DNA: TGTGCCACCAGTGATTTGAAGGGCAATCAGCCCCAGCATTTT. It translates to CATSDLKGNQPQHF.

The rearrangement uses TRBV20-1 and TRBJ2-1; 11 nucleotides align to TRBD2. CDR1 and CDR2 (germline): DFQATT, SNEGSKA (reference sequence). The J segment lost 6 bases and the V segment lost 7 bases, leaving 8 bases of the junction unmatched. The CDR3 runs 14 residues. This chain's CDR3 is CSGFLAGGRNEQFF. The CDR3 DNA reads TGCAGTGGCTTCCTAGCGGGAGGACGCAATGAGCAGTTCTTC.

In its sample, this clonotype was seen a few times. The CDR3 loop reads CASSSYRASTDTQYF. Here the CDR3 DNA reads TGCGCCAGCAGCTCCTACAGAGCTAGCACAGATACGCAGTATTTT. J is TRBJ2-3 and V is TRBV5-1; no firm D call. The CDR3 is 15 amino acids. The germline gives CDR1 SGHRS, CDR2 YFSETQ. V lost 3 bases to trimming and J lost 0 bases, with 11 bases between them.

This clonotype was found a few times. The chain joins TRBV24-1 to TRBJ2-5; weak D call: TRBD1 (5 bases). From germline, CDR1 is KGHDR and CDR2 SFDVKD. The CDR3 is made up of 15 amino acids. The V end was cut by 0 bases, the J end by 0 bases, with 7 bases between. DNA of the CDR3: TGTGCCACCAGTGATTTGTCAGGGAACCAAGAGACCCAGTACTTC. Translated, it gives CATSDLSGNQETQYF.

This clonotype showed up just a few times. The chain couples TRBV10-2 to TRBJ2-7, with D unclear. This CDR3 is 14 amino acids long. CDR1 is WSHSY, CDR2 SAAADI, per germline. V was cut by 2 bases and J by 3 bases, with 11 bases left in between. The CDR3 region has the DNA TGCGCCAGCAGTGAGCAAGGCAACTACTACGAGCAGTACTTC. It is translated as CASSEQGNYYEQYF.

This clonotype was observed a handful of times. The chain has TRBV5-6 and TRBJ1-5; 7 bases are shared with TRBD1. Germline V lookup: CDR1 SGHDT, CDR2 YYEEEE. The CDR3 contains 16 residues. V lost 4 bases and J lost 0; bases outside the gene matches: 7. DNA for the CDR3: TGTGCCAGCAGCGCCTGGACAGGTTCTAGCAATCAGCCCCAGCATTTT. This sequence encodes CASSAWTGSSNQPQHF. The variable domain in full, completed from reference TRBV5-6 and TRBJ1-5, reads DAGVTQSPTHLIKTRGQQVTLRCSPKSGHDTVSWYQQALGQGPQFIFQYYEEEERQRGNFPDRFSGHQFPNYSSELNVNALLLGDSALYLCASSAWTGSSNQPQHFGDGTRLSIL.

The CDR3 here is CASSLRLAGGTDTQYF. As DNA, the CDR3 is TGCGCCAGCAGCCTCCGACTAGCGGGGGGCACAGATACGCAGTATTTT. This chain joins TRBV5-1 and TRBJ2-3; 12 nucleotides match TRBD2. The CDR3 contains 16 residues. V shed 4 bases and J 1 base; nucleotides not matched to a gene: 4. Germline lookup yields CDR1 SGHRS and CDR2 YFSETQ.

This clonotype was counted between two and nine times. The chain combines TRBV5-1 with TRBJ2-7; D is uncertain. CDR1 and CDR2 (germline): SGHRS, YFSETQ. Trimming took 0 bases from V and 2 from J, leaving 9 bases between them. The CDR3 totals 14 residues. The CDR3 region is CASSLDHYTYEQYF. Written as DNA, the CDR3 is TGCGCCAGCAGCTTGGATCACTATACCTACGAGCAGTACTTC.

There are many counts of this clonotype. The chain links TRBV11-2 to TRBJ2-5; 8 bases are shared with TRBD1. The V gene end was trimmed by 4 bases and the J gene end by 5 bases; junction bases not matched to a gene: 3. The germline CDR1 and CDR2 sequences are SGHAT and FQNNGV. The CDR3 is 13 residues long. The CDR3 loop reads CASSWTGLETQYF. CDR3 sequence (DNA): TGTGCCAGCAGCTGGACAGGGTTGGAGACCCAGTACTTC.

This rearrangement joins TRBV12-3 or TRBV12-4 to TRBJ2-3, with TRBD1 matching over 7 bases. The CDR3 totals 17 residues. J was trimmed by 3 bases and V by 6 bases; bases with no gene match: 15. The CDR3 sequence: CASSFPPDRERTDTQYF. Here the CDR3 DNA reads TGTGCCAGCAGCTTCCCACCCGACAGGGAGCGAACAGATACGCAGTATTTT.

This chain links TRBV5-1 with TRBJ2-7, with D perhaps matching TRBD2 (6 bases). Germline-derived CDR1 and CDR2 are SGHRS and YFSETQ. V was pared by 4 bases and J by 9 bases, with 17 bases between. CDR3 length: 13 residues. The DNA for the CDR3 is TGCGCCAGCAGCCAAACCGGGAGCCGGCTGCAGTACTTC. The encoded protein is CASSQTGSRLQYF.

J is TRBJ1-5 and V is TRBV28, with D uncertain. CDR1 is MDHEN, CDR2 SYDVKM, per germline. V was cut by 2 bases and J by 3 bases, with 5 bases left in between. This CDR3 spans 13 amino acids. The DNA of the CDR3 is TGTGCCAGCAGTTTAAGTAACAATCAGCCCCAGCATTTT. As protein: CASSLSNNQPQHF.

There are a few counts of this clonotype. CDR3 nucleotides: TGCGCCAGCAGCTTGGCGGCAGCCGCTAGCACAGATACGCAGTATTTT. As protein: CASSLAAAASTDTQYF. The chain is built from TRBV5-1 and TRBJ2-3; the D is unclear. Germline V gene lookup returns CDR1 SGHRS and CDR2 YFSETQ. Trimming took 0 bases from V and 0 from J, leaving 11 bases between them. The CDR3 extends over 16 amino acids.